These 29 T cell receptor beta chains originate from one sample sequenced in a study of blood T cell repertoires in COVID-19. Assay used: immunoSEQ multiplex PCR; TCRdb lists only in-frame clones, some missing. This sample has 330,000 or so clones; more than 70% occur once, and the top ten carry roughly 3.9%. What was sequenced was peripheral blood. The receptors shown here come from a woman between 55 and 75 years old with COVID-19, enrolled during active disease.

The CDR3 coding sequence is TGTGCCAGCAGTTTATCGACAGGAAACTATGGCTACACCTTC. Protein product: CASSLSTGNYGYTF. The genes are TRBV28 and TRBJ1-2; D possibly corresponds to TRBD1 (6 bases). The CDR3 runs 14 residues. Trimming took off 1 base at V and 2 bases at J, with 8 bases between the two ends. Germline lookup yields CDR1 MDHEN and CDR2 SYDVKM.

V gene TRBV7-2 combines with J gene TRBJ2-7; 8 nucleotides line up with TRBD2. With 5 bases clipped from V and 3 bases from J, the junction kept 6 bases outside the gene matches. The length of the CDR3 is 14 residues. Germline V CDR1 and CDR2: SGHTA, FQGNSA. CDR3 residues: CASSPDRGGYEQYF. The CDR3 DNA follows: TGTGCCAGCAGCCCGGATCGGGGGGGCTACGAGCAGTACTTC.

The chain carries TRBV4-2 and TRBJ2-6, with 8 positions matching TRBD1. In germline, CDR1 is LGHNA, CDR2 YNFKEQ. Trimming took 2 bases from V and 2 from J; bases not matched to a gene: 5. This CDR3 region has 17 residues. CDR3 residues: CASSQPTGEPGANVLTF. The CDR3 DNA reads TGTGCCAGCAGCCAACCGACAGGGGAACCTGGGGCCAACGTCCTGACTTTC.

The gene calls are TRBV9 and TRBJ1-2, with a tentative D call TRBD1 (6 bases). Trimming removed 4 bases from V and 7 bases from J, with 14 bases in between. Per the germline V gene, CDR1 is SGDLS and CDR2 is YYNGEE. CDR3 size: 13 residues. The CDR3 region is CASSPIGQFGYTF. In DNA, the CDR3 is TGTGCCAGCAGCCCTATTGGACAGTTTGGCTACACCTTC.

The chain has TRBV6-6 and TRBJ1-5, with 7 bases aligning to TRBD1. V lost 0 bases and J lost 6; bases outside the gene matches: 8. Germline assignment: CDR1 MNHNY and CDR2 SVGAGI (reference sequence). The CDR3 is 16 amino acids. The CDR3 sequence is CASSYSSRGHGQPQHF. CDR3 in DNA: TGTGCCAGCAGTTACTCGAGTAGGGGGCATGGTCAGCCCCAGCATTTT.

The CDR3 coding sequence is TGTGCCAGCAGGGAACCCGGTGGGTCCGGGGGCTACACCTTC. Its protein is CASREPGGSGGYTF. V is TRBV27 and J is TRBJ1-2; D is ambiguous. V lost 6 bases and J lost 8, with 19 bases in between. Germline assignment: CDR1 MNHEY and CDR2 SMNVEV (reference sequence). The CDR3 covers 14 residues.

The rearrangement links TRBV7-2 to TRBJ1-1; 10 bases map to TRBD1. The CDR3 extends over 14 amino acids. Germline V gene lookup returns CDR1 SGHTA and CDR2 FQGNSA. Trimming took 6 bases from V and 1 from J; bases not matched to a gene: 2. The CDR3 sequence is CASSRDRGNTEAFF. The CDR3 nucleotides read TGTGCCAGCAGTAGGGACAGGGGGAACACTGAAGCTTTCTTT.

The CDR3 loop reads CASAGTGETQYF. The CDR3 DNA follows: TGTGCTAGTGCCGGGACTGGAGAGACCCAGTACTTC. The V and J genes are TRBV12-5 and TRBJ2-5, with D possibly TRBD2 on 6 matching bases. The CDR3 sequence is 12 residues long. Trimming removed 7 bases from V and 4 bases from J, with 10 bases in between. CDR1 is LGHNT, CDR2 FRNRAP, per germline. The variable domain in full, with the rest retrieved from reference TRBV12-5 and TRBJ2-5, is DARVTQTPRHKVTEMGQEVTMRCQPILGHNTVFWYRQTMMQGLELLAYFRNRAPLDDSGMPKDRFSAEMPDATLATLKIQPSEPRDSAVYFCASAGTGETQYFGPGTRLLVL.

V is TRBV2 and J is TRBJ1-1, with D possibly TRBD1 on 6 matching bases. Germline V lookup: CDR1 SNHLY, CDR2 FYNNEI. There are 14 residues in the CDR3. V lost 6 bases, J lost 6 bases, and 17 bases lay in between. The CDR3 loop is CASSLSQGVAEAFF. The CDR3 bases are TGTGCCAGCAGCCTGTCACAGGGTGTTGCTGAAGCTTTCTTT.

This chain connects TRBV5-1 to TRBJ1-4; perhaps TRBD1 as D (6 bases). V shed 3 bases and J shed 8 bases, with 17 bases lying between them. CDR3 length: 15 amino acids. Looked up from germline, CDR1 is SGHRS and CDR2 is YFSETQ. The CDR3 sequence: CASSSSGTQGEKLFF. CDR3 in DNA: TGCGCCAGCAGCTCCTCCGGGACGCAGGGGGAAAAACTGTTTTTT.

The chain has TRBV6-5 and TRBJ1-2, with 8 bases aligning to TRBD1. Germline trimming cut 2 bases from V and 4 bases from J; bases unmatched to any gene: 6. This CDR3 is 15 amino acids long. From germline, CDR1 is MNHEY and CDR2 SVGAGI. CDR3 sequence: CASSYATTGVYGYTF. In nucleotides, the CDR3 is TGTGCCAGCAGTTACGCTACGACAGGGGTCTATGGCTACACCTTC.

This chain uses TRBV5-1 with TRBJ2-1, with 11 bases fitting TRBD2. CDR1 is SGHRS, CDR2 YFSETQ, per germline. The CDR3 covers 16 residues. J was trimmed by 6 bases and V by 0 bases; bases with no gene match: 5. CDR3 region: CASSLGSSGGFNEQFF. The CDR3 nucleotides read TGCGCCAGCAGCTTGGGGTCTAGCGGGGGGTTCAATGAGCAGTTCTTC.

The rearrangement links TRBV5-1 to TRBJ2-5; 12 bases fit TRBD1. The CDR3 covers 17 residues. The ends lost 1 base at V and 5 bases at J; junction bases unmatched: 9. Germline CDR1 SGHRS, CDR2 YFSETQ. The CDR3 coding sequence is TGCGCCAGCAGCTTGTCCGGGACAGGGGGCGCGTGGGAGACCCAGTACTTC. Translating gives CASSLSGTGGAWETQYF.

The CDR3 nucleotides are TGTGCCAGCAGCTCACCGGGACTAGCGGGGGGTGCAGATACGCAGTATTTT. The encoded protein is CASSSPGLAGGADTQYF. The V and J genes are TRBV7-2 and TRBJ2-3, with 15 bases fitting TRBD2. This CDR3 is built from 17 residues. Trimming took 4 bases from V and 4 from J; bases not matched to a gene: 6. Germline lookup yields CDR1 SGHTA and CDR2 FQGNSA.

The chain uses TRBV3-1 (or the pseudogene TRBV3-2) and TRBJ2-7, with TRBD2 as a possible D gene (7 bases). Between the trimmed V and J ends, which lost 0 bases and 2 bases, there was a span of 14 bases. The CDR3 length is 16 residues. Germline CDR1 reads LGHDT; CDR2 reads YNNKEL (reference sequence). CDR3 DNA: TGTGCCAGCAGCCAAGATGGGCGGGGGCGTACCTACGAGCAGTACTTC. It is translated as CASSQDGRGRTYEQYF.

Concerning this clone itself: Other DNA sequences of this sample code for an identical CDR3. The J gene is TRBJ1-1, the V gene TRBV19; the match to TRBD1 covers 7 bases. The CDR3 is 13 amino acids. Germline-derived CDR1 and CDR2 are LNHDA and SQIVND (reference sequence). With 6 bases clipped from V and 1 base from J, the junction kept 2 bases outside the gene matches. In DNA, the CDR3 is TGTGCCAGTAGCCGACAGGGGAACACTGAAGCTTTCTTT. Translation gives CASSRQGNTEAFF.

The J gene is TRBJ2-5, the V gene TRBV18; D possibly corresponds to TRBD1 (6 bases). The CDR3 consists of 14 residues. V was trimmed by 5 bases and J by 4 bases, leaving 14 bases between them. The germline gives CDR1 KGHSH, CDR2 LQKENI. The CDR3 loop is CASSSGQPPETQYF. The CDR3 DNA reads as TGTGCCAGCTCATCAGGACAGCCCCCAGAGACCCAGTACTTC.

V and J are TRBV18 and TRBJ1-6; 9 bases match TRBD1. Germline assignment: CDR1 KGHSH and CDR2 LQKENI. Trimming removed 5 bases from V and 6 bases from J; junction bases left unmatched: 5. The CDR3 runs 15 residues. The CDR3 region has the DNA TGTGCCAGCTCAGAGTTGGACAGGGGTAATTCACCCCTCCACTTT. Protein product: CASSELDRGNSPLHF.

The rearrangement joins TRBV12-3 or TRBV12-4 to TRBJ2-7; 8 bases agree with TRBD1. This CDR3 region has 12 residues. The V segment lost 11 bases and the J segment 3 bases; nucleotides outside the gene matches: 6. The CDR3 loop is CARQGSHYEQYF. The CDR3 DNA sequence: TGTGCCCGACAGGGGTCCCACTACGAGCAGTACTTC.

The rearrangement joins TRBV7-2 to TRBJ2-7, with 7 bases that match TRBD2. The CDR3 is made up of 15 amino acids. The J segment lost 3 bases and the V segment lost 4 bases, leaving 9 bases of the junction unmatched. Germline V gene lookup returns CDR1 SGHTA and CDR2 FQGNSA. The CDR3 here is CASSWGDGLGYEQYF. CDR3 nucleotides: TGTGCCAGCAGCTGGGGGGACGGACTAGGCTACGAGCAGTACTTC.

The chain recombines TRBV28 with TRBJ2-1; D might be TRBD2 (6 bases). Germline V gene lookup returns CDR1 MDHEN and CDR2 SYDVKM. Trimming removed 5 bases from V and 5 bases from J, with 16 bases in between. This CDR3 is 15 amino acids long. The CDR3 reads CASSPPTSRHNEQFF. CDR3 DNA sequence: TGTGCCAGCAGTCCACCAACTAGCCGTCACAATGAGCAGTTCTTC.

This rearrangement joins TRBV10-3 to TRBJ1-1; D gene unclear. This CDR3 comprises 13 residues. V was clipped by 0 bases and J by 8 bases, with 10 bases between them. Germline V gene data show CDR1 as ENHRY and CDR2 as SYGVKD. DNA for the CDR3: TGTGCCATCAGTGAGTCGCTAGTCATAGAAGCTTTCTTT. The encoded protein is CAISESLVIEAFF.

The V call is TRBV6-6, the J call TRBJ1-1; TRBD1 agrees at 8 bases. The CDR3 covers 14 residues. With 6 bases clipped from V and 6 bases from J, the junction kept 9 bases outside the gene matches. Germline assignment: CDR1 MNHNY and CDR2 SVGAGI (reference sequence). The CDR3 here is CASRPTGAGSEAFF. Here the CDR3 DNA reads TGTGCCAGCAGACCGACAGGGGCTGGGTCTGAAGCTTTCTTT.

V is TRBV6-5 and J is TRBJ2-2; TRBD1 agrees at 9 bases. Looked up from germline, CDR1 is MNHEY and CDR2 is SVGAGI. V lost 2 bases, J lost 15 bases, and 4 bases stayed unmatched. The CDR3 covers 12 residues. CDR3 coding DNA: TGTGCCAGCAGTTACGGGACAGGGAGGGTGTTTTTT. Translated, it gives CASSYGTGRVFF.

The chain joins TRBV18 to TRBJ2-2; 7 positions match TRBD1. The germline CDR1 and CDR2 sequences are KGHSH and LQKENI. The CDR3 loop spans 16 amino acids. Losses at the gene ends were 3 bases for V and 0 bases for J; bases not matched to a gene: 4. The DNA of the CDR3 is TGTGCCAGCTCACCTTTGACAGGGCCGAACACCGGGGAGCTGTTTTTT. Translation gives CASSPLTGPNTGELFF.

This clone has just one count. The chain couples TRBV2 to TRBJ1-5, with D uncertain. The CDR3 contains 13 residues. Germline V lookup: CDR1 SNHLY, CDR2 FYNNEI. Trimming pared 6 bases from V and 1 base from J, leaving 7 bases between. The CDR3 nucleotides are TGTGCCAGCAGGGACTGGAGCAATCAGCCCCAGCATTTT. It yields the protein CASRDWSNQPQHF.

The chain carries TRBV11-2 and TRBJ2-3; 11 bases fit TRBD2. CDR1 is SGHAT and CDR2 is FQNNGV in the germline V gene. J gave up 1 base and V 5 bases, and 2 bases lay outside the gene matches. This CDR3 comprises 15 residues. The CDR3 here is CASSRSGGGTDTQYF. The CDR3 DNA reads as TGTGCCAGCAGCCGTAGCGGGGGGGGCACAGATACGCAGTATTTT. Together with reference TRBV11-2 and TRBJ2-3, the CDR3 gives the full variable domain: EAGVAQSPRYKIIEKRQSVAFWCNPISGHATLYWYQQILGQGPKLLIQFQNNGVVDDSQLPKDRFSAERLKGVDSTLKIQPAKLEDSAVYLCASSRSGGGTDTQYFGPGTRLTVL.

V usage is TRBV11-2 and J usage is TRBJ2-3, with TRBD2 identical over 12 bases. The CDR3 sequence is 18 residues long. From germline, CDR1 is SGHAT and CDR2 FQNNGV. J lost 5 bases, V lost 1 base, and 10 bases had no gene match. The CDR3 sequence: CASSLGRLAGGEGDTQYF. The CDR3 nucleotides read TGTGCCAGCAGCTTAGGGAGGCTAGCGGGGGGGGAGGGAGATACGCAGTATTTT.

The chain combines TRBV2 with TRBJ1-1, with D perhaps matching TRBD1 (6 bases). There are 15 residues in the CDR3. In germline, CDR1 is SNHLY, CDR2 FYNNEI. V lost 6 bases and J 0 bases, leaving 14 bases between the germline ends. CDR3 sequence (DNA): TGTGCCAGCAGCCGGGACATGGGGGTGAACACTGAAGCTTTCTTT. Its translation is CASSRDMGVNTEAFF.